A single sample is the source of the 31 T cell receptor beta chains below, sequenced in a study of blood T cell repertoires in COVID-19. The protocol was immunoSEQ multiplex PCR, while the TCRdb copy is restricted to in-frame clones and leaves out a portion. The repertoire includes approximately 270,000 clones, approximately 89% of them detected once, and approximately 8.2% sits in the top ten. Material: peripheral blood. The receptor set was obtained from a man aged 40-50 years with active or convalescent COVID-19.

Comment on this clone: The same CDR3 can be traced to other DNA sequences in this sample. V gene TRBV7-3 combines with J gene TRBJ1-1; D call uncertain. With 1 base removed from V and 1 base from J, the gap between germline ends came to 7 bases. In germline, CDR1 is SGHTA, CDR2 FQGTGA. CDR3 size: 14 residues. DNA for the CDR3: TGTGCCAGCAGCTTAATTGGCGGGAACACTGAAGCTTTCTTT. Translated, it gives CASSLIGGNTEAFF. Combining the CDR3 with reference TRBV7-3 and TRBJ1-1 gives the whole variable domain GAGVSQTPSNKVTEKGKYVELRCDPISGHTALYWYRQSLGQGPEFLIYFQGTGAADDSGLPNDRFFAVRPEGSVSTLKIQRTERGDSAVYLCASSLIGGNTEAFFGQGTRLTVV.

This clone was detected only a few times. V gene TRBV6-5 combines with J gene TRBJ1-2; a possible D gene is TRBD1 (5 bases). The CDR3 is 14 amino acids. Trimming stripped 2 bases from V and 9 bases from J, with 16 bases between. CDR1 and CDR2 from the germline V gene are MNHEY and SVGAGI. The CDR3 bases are TGTGCCAGCAGTTACGCCCGGACACGGCTGAGCTACACCTTC. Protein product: CASSYARTRLSYTF.

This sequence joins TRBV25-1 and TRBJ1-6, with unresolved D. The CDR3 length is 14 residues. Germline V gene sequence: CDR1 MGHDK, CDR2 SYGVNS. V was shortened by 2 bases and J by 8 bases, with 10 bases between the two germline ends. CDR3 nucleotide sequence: TGTGCCAGCAGTGAAGCTGAGGGCCATTCACCCCTCCACTTT. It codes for CASSEAEGHSPLHF. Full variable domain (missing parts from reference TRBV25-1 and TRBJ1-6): EADIYQTPRYLVIGTGKKITLECSQTMGHDKMYWYQQDPGMELHLIHYSYGVNSTEKGDLSSESTVSRIRTEHFPLTLESARPSHTSQYLCASSEAEGHSPLHFGNGTRLTVT.

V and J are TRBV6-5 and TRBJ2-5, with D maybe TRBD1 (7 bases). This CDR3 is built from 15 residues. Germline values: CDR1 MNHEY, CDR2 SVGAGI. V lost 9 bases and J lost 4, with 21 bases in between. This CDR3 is CASKTRPQGGETQYF. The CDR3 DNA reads TGTGCCAGTAAGACGCGACCCCAGGGGGGAGAGACCCAGTACTTC.

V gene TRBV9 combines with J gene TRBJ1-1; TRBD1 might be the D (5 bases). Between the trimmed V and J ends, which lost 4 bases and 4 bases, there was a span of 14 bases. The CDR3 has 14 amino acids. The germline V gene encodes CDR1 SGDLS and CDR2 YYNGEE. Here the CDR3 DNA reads TGTGCCAGCAGCCCTGAAGGGGAGGCCACTGAAGCTTTCTTT. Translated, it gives CASSPEGEATEAFF. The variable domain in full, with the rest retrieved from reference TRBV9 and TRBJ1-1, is DSGVTQTPKHLITATGQRVTLRCSPRSGDLSVYWYQQSLDQGLQFLIQYYNGEERAKGNILERFSAQQFPDLHSELNLSSLELGDSALYFCASSPEGEATEAFFGQGTRLTVV.

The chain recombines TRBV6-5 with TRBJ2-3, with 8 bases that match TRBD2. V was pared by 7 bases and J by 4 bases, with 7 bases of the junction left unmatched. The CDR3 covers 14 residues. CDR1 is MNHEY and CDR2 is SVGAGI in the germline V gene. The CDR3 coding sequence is TGTGCCAGCACCAGAGCGGGAGCTCCAGATACGCAGTATTTT. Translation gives CASTRAGAPDTQYF.

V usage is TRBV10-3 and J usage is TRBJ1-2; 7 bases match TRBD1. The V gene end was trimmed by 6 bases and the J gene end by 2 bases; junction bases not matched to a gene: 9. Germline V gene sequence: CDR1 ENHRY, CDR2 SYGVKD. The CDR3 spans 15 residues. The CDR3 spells CAISAGTEFNYGYTF. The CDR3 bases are TGTGCCATCAGCGCCGGGACAGAATTCAACTATGGCTACACCTTC.

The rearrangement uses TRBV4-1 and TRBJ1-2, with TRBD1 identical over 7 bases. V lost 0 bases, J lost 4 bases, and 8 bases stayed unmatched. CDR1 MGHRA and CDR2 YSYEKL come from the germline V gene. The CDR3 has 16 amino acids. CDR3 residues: CASSQDLNPGGYGYTF. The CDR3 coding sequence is TGCGCCAGCAGCCAAGATTTAAACCCAGGGGGCTATGGCTACACCTTC.

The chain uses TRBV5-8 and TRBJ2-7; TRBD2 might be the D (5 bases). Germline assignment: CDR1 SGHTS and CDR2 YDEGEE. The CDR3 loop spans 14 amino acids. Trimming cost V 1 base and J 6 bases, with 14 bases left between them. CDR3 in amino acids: CASSLTYGIPEQYF. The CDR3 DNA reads TGTGCCAGCAGCTTGACATACGGGATCCCCGAGCAGTACTTC.

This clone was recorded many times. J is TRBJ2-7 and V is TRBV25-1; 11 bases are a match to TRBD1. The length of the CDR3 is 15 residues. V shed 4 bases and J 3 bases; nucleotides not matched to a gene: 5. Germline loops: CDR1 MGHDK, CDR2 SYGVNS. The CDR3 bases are TGTGCCAGCAGTGGCCGGGACAGGGGGATCTACGAGCAGTACTTC. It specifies CASSGRDRGIYEQYF.

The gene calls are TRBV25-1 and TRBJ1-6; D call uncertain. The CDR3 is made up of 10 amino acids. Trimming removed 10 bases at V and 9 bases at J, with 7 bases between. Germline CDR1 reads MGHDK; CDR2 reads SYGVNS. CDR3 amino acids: CATPISPLHF. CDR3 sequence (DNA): TGTGCCACCCCCATTTCACCCCTCCACTTT.

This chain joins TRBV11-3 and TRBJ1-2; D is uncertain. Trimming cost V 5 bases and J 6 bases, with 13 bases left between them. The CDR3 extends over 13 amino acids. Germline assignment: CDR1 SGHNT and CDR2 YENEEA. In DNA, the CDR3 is TGTGCCAGCAGCCCGGGAGGTCTTCATGGCTACACCTTC. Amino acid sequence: CASSPGGLHGYTF.

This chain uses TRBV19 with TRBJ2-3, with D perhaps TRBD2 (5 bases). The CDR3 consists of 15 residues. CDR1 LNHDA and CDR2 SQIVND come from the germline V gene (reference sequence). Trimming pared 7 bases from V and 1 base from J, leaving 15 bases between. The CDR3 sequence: CASTVLGRGTDTQYF. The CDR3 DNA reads TGTGCCAGTACGGTCCTTGGGCGGGGCACAGATACGCAGTATTTT.

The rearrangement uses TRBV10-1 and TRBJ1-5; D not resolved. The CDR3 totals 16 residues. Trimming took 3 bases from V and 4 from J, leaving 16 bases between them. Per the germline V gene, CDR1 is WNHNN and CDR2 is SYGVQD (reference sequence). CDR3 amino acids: CASSDGGAYPNQPQHF. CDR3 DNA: TGCGCCAGCAGTGATGGAGGAGCCTACCCAAATCAGCCCCAGCATTTT.

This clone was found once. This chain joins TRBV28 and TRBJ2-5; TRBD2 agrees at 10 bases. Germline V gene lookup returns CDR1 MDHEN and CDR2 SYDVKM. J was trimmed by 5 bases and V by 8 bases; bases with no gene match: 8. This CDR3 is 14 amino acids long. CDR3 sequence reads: CASRPGTSVETQYF. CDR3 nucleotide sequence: TGTGCCAGCCGACCAGGGACTAGCGTGGAGACCCAGTACTTC.

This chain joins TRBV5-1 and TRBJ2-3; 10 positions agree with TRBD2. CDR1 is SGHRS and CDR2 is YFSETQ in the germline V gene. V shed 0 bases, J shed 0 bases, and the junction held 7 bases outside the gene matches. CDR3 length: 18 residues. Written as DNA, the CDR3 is TGCGCCAGCAGCTTGGCTAGCGGGAGCCTGCCTAGCACAGATACGCAGTATTTT. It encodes CASSLASGSLPSTDTQYF.

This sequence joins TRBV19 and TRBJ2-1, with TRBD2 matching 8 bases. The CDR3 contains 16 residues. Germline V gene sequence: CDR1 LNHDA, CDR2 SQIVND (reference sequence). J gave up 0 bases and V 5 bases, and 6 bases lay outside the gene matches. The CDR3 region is CASSSRSGSSYNEQFF. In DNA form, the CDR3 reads TGTGCCAGTAGTTCCCGGAGCGGGAGCTCCTACAATGAGCAGTTCTTC.

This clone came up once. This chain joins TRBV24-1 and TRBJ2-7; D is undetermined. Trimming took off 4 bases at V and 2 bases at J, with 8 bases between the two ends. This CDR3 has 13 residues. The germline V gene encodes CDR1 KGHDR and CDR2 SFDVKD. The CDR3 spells CATSDGDPYEQYF. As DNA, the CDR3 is TGTGCCACCAGTGACGGAGATCCCTACGAGCAGTACTTC.

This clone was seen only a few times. The CDR3 protein is CASSPPQDRALYSNQPQHF. The CDR3, as DNA: TGCGCCAGCAGTCCCCCCCAGGACAGGGCCCTCTATAGCAATCAGCCCCAGCATTTT. The chain combines TRBV5-1 with TRBJ1-5, with TRBD1 matching 8 bases. The germline gives CDR1 SGHRS, CDR2 YFSETQ. With V trimmed by 5 bases and J by 0 bases, 16 bases remained unmatched. This CDR3 spans 19 amino acids.

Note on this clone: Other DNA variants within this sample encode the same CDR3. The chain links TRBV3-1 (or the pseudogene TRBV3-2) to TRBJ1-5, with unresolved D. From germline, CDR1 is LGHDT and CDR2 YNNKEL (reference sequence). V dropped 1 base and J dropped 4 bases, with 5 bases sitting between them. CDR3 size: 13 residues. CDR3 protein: CASSQGRNQPQHF. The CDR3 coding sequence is TGTGCCAGCAGCCAAGGCAGGAATCAGCCCCAGCATTTT.

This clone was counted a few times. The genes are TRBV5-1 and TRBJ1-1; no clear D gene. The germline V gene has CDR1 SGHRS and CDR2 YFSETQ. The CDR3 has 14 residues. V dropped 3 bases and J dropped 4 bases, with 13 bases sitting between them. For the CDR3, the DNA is TGCGCCAGCAGCTATGGCTCCCGGGGCACTGAAGCTTTCTTT. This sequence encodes CASSYGSRGTEAFF.

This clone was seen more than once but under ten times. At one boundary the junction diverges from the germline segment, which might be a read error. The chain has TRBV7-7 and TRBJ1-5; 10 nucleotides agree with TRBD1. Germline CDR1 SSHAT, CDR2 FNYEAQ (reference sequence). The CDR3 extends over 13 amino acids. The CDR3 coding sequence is TGTGCTAGCAGCCTGGACAGGGGGGGAGCCCAGCATTTT. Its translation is CASSLDRGGAQHF.

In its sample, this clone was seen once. The DNA for the CDR3 is TGTGCCAGCAGCGTATCGGGTTACTACGAGCAGTACTTC. Protein: CASSVSGYYEQYF. This sequence joins TRBV9 and TRBJ2-7; unclear D gene. CDR3 length: 13 amino acids. Germline V gene sequence: CDR1 SGDLS, CDR2 YYNGEE. Trimming took 1 base from V and 3 from J, leaving 8 bases between them.

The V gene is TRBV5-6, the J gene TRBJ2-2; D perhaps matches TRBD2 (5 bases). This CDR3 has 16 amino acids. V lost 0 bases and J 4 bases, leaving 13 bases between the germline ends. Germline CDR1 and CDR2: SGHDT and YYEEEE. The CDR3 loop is CASSLAASAGTGELFF. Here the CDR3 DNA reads TGTGCCAGCAGCTTGGCCGCGTCGGCGGGCACCGGGGAGCTGTTTTTT.

The CDR3 DNA sequence: TGTGCCACTAAAACGACTAGCGGGGTTTACGAGCAGTACTTC. It specifies CATKTTSGVYEQYF. V and J are TRBV2 and TRBJ2-7; 11 bases are shared with TRBD2. The CDR3 length is 14 residues. After removal of 10 bases from V and 4 bases from J, the junction contained 9 bases not matched to a gene. Per the germline V gene, CDR1 is SNHLY and CDR2 is FYNNEI.

The CDR3 bases are TGTGCCAGCAGACTAGAGTCGAGGGGGCAAGAGACCCAGTACTTC. Translation: CASRLESRGQETQYF. J is TRBJ2-5 and V is TRBV5-4, with D tentatively TRBD1 (6 bases). Trimming removed 5 bases from V and 2 bases from J, with 16 bases in between. Germline values: CDR1 SGHNT, CDR2 YYREEE (reference sequence). The CDR3 loop spans 15 amino acids.

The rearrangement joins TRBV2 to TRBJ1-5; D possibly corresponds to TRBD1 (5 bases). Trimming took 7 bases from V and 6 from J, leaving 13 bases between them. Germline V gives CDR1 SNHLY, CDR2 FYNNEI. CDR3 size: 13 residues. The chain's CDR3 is CASTSGRSQPQHF. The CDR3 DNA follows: TGTGCCAGCACCTCAGGGAGGAGTCAGCCCCAGCATTTT. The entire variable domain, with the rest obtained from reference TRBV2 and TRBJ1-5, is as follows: EPEVTQTPSHQVTQMGQEVILRCVPISNHLYFYWYRQILGQKVEFLVSFYNNEISEKSEIFDDQFSVERPDGSNFTLKIRSTKLEDSAMYFCASTSGRSQPQHFGDGTRLSIL.

The CDR3 nucleotides read TGTGCCAGCAGCTTTCCGATGCGACTAGCGGACAATGAGCAGTTCTTC. Translated, it gives CASSFPMRLADNEQFF. This sequence joins TRBV7-2 and TRBJ2-1; 9 nucleotides line up with TRBD2. Germline CDR1 SGHTA, CDR2 FQGNSA. The CDR3 has 16 amino acids. Germline trimming cut 3 bases from V and 5 bases from J; bases unmatched to any gene: 8.

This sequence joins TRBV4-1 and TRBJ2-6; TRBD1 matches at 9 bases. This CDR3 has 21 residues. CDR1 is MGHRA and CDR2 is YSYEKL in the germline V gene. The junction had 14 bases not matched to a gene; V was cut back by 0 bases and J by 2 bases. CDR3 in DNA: TGCGCCAGCAGCCAAGATCTACACTTGACAGGGGGAAGAGCTGGGGCCAACGTCCTGACTTTC. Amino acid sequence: CASSQDLHLTGGRAGANVLTF.

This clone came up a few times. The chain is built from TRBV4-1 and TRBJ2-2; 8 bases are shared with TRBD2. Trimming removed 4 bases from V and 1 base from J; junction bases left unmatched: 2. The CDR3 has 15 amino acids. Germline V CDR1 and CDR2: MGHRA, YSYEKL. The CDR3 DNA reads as TGCGCCAGCAGCCTCAGCGGGGGGAACACCGGGGAGCTGTTTTTT. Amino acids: CASSLSGGNTGELFF.

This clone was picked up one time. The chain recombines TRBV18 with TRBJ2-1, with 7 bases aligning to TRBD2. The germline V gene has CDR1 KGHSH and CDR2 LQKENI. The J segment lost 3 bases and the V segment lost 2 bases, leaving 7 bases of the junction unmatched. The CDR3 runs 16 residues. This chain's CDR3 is CASSPMGGGNYNEQFF. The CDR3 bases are TGTGCCAGCTCACCAATGGGGGGGGGTAACTACAATGAGCAGTTCTTC.